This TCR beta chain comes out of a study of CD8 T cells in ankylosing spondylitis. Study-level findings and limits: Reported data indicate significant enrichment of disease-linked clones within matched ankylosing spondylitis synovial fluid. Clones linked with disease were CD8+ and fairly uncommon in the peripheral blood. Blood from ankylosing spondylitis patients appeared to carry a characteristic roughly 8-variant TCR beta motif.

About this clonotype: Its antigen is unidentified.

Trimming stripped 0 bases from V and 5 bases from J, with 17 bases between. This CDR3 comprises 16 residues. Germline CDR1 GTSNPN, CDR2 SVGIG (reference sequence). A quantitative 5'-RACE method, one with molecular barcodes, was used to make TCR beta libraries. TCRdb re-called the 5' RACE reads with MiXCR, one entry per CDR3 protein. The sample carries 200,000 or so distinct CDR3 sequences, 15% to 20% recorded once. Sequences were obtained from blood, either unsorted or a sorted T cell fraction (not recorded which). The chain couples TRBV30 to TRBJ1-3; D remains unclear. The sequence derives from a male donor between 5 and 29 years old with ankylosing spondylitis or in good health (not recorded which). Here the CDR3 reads CAWSVLGALGRNTIYF. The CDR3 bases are TGTGCCTGGAGTGTACTGGGCGCCCTGGGCCGAAACACCATATATTTT.